The entry that follows covers one TCR beta chain sequence. The sample comes from a study of glioma-infiltrating T cells after dendritic cell vaccination. Looking at the study overall: Patients had newly diagnosed or recurrent glioblastoma and received dendritic cell vaccines.

Patients had residual fresh-frozen tumor tissue and more than two years of survival data. This CDR3 has 15 residues. The V end was cut by 4 bases, the J end by 1 base, with 11 bases between. Germline V gene sequence: CDR1 MNHEY, CDR2 SVGAGI. Primers: 60 V beta forward and 13 J beta reverse. Repertoires were generated with immunoSEQ multiplex PCR, while TCRdb's copy carries only in-frame clones and drops some. The sample shows more than 95,000 clones, 81% of them seen only once. Material: blood, obtained before dendritic cell vaccination. J is TRBJ2-1 and V is TRBV6-5; D is ambiguous. The receptor comes from a human donor with glioblastoma. The CDR3 reads CASSWQTQSYNEQFF. For the CDR3, the DNA is TGTGCCAGCAGTTGGCAAACCCAGTCCTACAATGAGCAGTTCTTC.